This T cell receptor (beta chain) came from a study of CD8 T cells in Susac syndrome. With 7 bases removed from V and 6 bases from J, the gap between germline ends came to 13 bases. There are 14 residues in the CDR3. An input of roughly 0.5 to 1 ug of RNA was subjected to reverse transcription using random hexamers. Across 54 Vbeta and 13 Jbeta, immunoSEQ multiplex PCR amplified TCR beta CDR3. TCRdb reprocessed the immunoSEQ multiplex PCR reads with MiXCR, giving one entry per CDR3 protein. The sample yields 120,000 to 150,000 distinct CDR3 sequences, approximately 95% seen once. The T cells that were sequenced for TCR beta were CD8+ and CD4+ cells from blood. The patients serving as multiple sclerosis controls were treatment-naive. They had stable or active relapsing-remitting disease and fulfilled revised McDonald criteria.

The clonotype comes from a human donor with multiple sclerosis. V gene TRBV12-3 or TRBV12-4 combines with J gene TRBJ1-6, with D possibly TRBD1 on 5 matching bases. The sample was CD4+ T cells from PBMCs. In DNA form, the CDR3 reads TGTGCCAGCACGAAAGGGAGGGGTAATTCACCCCTCCACTTT. This encodes CASTKGRGNSPLHF.